The subject of this entry is one T cell receptor beta chain. Its cognate antigen is unknown. This CDR3 contains 13 residues. Germline V gene lookup returns CDR1 MNHEY and CDR2 SMNVEV (reference sequence). The V and J ends lost 4 bases and 3 bases respectively, with 7 bases between them. These data are taken from a study of cytomegalovirus exposure and HLA in healthy donors. Vbeta (60) and Jbeta (13) primers were used in the PCR. TCRdb's copy holds only in-frame clones and misses some; the assay was immunoSEQ multiplex PCR. The data contain around 150,000 clones, 70% to 80% of them singletons. Study-wide findings and caveats: TCR beta chains associated with HLA were, in a later analysis, more clonally expanded than equally common others. A missense DCLRE1C variant was associated with V- and J-gene trimming of TCR beta chains in a later analysis, and an independent cohort replicated the association.

The receptor was isolated from a man younger than 35 in good health and CMV-seropositive. This chain uses TRBV27 with TRBJ2-1, with a possible D match to TRBD1 (5 bases). The sequencing sample was made of PBMCs. CDR3 residues: CASSWGYYNEQFF. CDR3 sequence (DNA): TGTGCCAGCAGTTGGGGCTACTACAATGAGCAGTTCTTC.